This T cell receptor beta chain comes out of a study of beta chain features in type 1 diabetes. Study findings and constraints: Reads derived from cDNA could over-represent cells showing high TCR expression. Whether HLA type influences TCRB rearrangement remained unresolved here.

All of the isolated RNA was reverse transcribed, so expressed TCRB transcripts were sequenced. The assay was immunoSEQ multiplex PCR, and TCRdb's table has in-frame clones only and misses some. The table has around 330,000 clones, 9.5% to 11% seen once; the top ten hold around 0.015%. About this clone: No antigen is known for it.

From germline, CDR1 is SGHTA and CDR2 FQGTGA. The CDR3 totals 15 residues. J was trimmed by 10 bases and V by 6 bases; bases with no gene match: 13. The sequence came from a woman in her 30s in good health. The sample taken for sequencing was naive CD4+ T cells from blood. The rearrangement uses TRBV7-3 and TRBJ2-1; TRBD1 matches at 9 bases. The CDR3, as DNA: TGTGCCAGCAGTCCTGATCCCGGGACAGGGAACGAGCAGTTCTTC. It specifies CASSPDPGTGNEQFF.